The T cell receptor (beta chain) described here comes from a study of cytomegalovirus exposure and HLA in healthy donors. Study-level points and caveats: The majority of CMV-associated TCR beta chains were reported as apparently HLA-restricted in a later analysis. Sequencing artifact likely explains a cluster of highly shared sequence variants. In an earlier analysis, about 87% or about 30%: the productive usage of most TCR beta V segments.

The PCR contained 60 Vbeta and 13 Jbeta primers. Using immunoSEQ multiplex PCR, the repertoire was profiled, and TCRdb retains in-frame clones only, with some absent. The specimen's table records roughly 62,000 clones. About this clone itself: What it binds is unknown.

From germline, CDR1 is LGHNA and CDR2 YNFKEQ. Trimming took 1 base from V and 5 from J; bases not matched to a gene: 17. The CDR3 has 19 amino acids. This chain uses TRBV4-2 with TRBJ2-3; 8 bases map to TRBD2. The sample taken for sequencing was PBMCs. This clonotype was obtained from a woman aged 18-29 years in good health and CMV-seronegative. The CDR3 protein is CASSQAFVRTGGAGDTQYF. The CDR3 nucleotides are TGTGCCAGCAGCCAAGCTTTCGTGCGGACCGGGGGGGCCGGAGATACGCAGTATTTT.